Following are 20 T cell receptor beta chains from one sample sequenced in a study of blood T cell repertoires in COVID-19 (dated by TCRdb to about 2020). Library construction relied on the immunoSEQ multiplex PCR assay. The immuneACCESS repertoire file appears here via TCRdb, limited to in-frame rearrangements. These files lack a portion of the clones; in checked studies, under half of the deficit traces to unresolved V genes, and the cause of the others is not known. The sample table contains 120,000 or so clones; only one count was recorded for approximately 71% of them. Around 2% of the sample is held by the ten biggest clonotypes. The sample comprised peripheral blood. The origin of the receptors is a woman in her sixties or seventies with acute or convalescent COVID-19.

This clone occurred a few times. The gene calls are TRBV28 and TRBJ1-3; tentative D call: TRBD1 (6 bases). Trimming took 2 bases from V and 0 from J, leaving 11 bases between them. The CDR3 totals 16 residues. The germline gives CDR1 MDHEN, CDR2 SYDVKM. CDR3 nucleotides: TGTGCCAGCAGTTTACAGGGGCGAAGCTCTGGAAACACCATATATTTT. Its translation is CASSLQGRSSGNTIYF.

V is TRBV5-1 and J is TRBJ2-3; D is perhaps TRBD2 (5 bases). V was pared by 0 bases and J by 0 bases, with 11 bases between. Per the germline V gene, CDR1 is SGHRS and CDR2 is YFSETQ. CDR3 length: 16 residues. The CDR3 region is CASSLVGGWSTDTQYF. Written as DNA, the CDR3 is TGCGCCAGCAGCTTGGTAGGCGGGTGGAGCACAGATACGCAGTATTTT.

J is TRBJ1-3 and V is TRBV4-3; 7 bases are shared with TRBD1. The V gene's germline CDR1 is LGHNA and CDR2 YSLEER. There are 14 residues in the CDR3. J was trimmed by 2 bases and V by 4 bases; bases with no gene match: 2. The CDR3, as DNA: TGCGCCAGCAGCCCCGACAGGGCTGGAAACACCATATATTTT. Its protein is CASSPDRAGNTIYF.

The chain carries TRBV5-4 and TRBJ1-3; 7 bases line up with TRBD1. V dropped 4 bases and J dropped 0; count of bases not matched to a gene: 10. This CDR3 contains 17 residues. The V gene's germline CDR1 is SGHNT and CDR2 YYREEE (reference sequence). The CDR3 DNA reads TGTGCCAGCAGCAAGGGGGGACAGTTGTCCTCTGGAAACACCATATATTTT. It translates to CASSKGGQLSSGNTIYF.

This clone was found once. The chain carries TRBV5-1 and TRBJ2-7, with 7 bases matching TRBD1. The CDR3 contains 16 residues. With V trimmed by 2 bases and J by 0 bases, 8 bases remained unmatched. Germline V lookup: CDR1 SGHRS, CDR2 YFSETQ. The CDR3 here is CASSLEGTASSYEQYF. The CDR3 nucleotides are TGCGCCAGCAGCTTAGAAGGGACAGCGAGCTCCTACGAGCAGTACTTC.

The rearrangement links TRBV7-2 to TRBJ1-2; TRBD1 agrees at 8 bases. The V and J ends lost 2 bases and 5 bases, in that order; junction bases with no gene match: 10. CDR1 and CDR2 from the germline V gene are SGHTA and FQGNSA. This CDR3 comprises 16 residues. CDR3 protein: CASSLKQGAFGYGYTF. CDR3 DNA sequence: TGTGCCAGCAGCTTAAAGCAGGGGGCATTCGGTTATGGCTACACCTTC.

The CDR3 sequence is CASSGQGNQPQHF. DNA of the CDR3: TGTGCCAGCTCGGGACAGGGTAATCAGCCCCAGCATTTT. The rearrangement uses TRBV7-2 and TRBJ1-5; 9 bases agree with TRBD1. The CDR3 is 13 amino acids. Trimming cost V 8 bases and J 4 bases; bases outside gene matches: 3. Per germline, CDR1 SGHTA and CDR2 FQGNSA. The entire variable domain, with the rest obtained from reference TRBV7-2 and TRBJ1-5, is as follows: GAGVSQSPSNKVTEKGKDVELRCDPISGHTALYWYRQSLGQGLEFLIYFQGNSAPDKSGLPSDRFSAERTGGSVSTLTIQRTQQEDSAVYLCASSGQGNQPQHFGDGTRLSIL.

CDR3 sequence (DNA): TGTGCCAGCAGTTACTCGATAGGGAGGCTCGATGGCTACACCTTC. This sequence encodes CASSYSIGRLDGYTF. The rearrangement uses TRBV6-2 or TRBV6-3 and TRBJ1-2, with D unclear. CDR1 and CDR2 (germline): MNHEY, SVGEGT. V lost 0 bases, J lost 6 bases, and 14 bases lay in between. CDR3 length equals 15 residues.

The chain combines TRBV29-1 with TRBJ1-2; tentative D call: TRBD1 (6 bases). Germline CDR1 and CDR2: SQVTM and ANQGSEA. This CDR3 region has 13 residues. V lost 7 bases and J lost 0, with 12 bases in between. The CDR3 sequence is CSAQGWANYGYTF. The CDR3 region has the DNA TGCAGCGCCCAGGGGTGGGCTAACTATGGCTACACCTTC.

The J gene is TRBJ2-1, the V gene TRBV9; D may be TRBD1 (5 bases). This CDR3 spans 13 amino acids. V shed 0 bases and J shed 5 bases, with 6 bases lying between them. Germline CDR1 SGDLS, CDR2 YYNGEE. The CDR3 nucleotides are TGTGCCAGCAGCGTAGGACAGAACAATGAGCAGTTCTTC. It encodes CASSVGQNNEQFF.

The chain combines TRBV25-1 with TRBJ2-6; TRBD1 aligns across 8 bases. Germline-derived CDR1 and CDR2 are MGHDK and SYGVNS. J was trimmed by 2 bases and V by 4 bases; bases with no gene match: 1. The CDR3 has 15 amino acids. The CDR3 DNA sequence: TGTGCCAGCAGTGTGGACAGGGCTGGGGCCAACGTCCTGACTTTC. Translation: CASSVDRAGANVLTF.

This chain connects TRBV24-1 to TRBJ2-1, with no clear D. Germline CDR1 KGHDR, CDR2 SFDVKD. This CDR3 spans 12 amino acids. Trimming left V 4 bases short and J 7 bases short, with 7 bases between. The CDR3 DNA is TGTGCCACCAGTGACGGAGAAAATGAGCAGTTCTTC. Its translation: CATSDGENEQFF.

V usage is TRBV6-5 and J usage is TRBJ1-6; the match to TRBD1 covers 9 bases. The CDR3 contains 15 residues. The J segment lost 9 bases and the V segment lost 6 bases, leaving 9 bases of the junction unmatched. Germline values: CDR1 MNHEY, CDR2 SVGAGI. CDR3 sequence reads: CASSPDRGPGSPLHF. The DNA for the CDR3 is TGTGCCAGCAGCCCGGACAGGGGCCCAGGTTCACCCCTCCACTTT.

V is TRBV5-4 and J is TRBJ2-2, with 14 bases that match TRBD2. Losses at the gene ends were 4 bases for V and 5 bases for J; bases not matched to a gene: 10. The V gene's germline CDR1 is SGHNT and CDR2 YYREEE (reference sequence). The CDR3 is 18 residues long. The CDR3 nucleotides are TGTGCCAGCAGCCCGGACGGACTAGCGGGAGGCCCAACCGGGGAGCTGTTTTTT. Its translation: CASSPDGLAGGPTGELFF. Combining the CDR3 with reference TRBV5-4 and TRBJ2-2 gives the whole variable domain ETGVTQSPTHLIKTRGQQVTLRCSSQSGHNTVSWYQQALGQGPQFIFQYYREEENGRGNFPPRFSGLQFPNYSSELNVNALELDDSALYLCASSPDGLAGGPTGELFFGEGSRLTVL.

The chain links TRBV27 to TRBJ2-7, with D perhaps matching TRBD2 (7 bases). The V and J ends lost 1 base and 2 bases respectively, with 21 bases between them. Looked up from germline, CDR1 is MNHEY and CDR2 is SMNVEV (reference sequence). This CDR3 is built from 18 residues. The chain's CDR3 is CASSLFYREGWLPYEQYF. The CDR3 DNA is TGTGCCAGCAGTTTATTCTACAGGGAGGGGTGGCTCCCCTACGAGCAGTACTTC.

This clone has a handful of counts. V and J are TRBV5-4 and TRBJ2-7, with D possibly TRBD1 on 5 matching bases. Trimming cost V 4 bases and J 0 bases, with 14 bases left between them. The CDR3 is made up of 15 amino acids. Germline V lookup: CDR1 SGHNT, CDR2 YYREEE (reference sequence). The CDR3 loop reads CASSLTPGYSYEQYF. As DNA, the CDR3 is TGTGCCAGCAGCCTGACCCCAGGGTACTCCTACGAGCAGTACTTC. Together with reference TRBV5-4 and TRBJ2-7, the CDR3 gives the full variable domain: ETGVTQSPTHLIKTRGQQVTLRCSSQSGHNTVSWYQQALGQGPQFIFQYYREEENGRGNFPPRFSGLQFPNYSSELNVNALELDDSALYLCASSLTPGYSYEQYFGPGTRLTVT.

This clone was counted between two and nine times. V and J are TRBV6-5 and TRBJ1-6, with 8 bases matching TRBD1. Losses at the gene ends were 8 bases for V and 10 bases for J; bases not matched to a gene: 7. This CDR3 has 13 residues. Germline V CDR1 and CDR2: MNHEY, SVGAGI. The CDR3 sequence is CASYGQGGSPLHF. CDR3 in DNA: TGTGCCAGCTACGGACAGGGCGGGTCACCCCTCCACTTT.

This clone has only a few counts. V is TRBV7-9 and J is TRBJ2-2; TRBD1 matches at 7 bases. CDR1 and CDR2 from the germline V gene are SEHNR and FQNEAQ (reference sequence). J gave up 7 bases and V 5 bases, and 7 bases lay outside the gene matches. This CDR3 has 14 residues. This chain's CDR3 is CASSNRQGFGELFF. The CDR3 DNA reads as TGTGCCAGCAGCAACCGACAGGGTTTCGGGGAGCTGTTTTTT.

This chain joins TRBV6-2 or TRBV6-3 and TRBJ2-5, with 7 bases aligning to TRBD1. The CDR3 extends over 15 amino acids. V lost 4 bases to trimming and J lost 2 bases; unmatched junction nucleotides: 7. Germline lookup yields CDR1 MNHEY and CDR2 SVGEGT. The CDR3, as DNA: TGTGCCAGCAGTTCATACCGGGACAGACAAGAGACCCAGTACTTC. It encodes CASSSYRDRQETQYF.

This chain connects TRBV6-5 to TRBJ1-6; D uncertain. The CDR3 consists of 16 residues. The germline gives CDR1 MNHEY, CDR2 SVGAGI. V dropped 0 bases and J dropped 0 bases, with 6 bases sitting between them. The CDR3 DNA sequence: TGTGCCAGCAGTTACTCGTGGAGCTCCTATAATTCACCCCTCCACTTT. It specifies CASSYSWSSYNSPLHF.